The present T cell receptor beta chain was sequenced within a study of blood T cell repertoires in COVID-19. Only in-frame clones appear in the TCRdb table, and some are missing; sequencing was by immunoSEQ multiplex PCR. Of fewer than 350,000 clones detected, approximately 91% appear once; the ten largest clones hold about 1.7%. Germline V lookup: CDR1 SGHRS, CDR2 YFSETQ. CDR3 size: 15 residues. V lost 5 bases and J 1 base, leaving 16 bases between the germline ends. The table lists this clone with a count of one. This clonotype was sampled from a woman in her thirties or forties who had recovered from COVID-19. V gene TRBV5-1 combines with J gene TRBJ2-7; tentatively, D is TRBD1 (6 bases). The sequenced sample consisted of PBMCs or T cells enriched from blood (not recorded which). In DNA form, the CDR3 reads TGCGCCAGCAGAAGGGACACAGGGACGTCCTACGAGCAGTACTTC. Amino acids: CASRRDTGTSYEQYF.